This T cell receptor beta chain was captured by sequencing in a study of cytotoxic CD8 clonotypes in ibrutinib-treated CLL. The assay was immunoSEQ multiplex PCR, and TCRdb's table has in-frame clones only and misses some. The sample includes 130,000 or so clones, about 80% of them seen just once. V trimming: 5 bases; J trimming: 6 bases; junction bases outside the gene matches: 5. Germline V CDR1 and CDR2: SEHNR, FQNEAQ (reference sequence). The CDR3 has 14 residues. The sequenced sample was PBMCs, obtained after 12 months of ibrutinib treatment. The source is a human donor with chronic lymphocytic leukemia. V and J are TRBV7-9 and TRBJ1-5; 9 positions agree with TRBD1. CDR3 nucleotide sequence: TGTGCCAGCAGCGACCCGGGACAGGGTCAGCCCCAGCATTTT. Amino acids: CASSDPGQGQPQHF.